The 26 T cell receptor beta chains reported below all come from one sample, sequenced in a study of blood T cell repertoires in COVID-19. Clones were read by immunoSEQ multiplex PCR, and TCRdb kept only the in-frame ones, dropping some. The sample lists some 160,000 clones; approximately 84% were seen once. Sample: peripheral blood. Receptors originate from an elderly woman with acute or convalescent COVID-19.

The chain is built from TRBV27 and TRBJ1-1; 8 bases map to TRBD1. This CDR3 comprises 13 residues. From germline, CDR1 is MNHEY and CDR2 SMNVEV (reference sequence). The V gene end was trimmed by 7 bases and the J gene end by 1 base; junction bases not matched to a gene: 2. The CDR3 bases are TGTGCCAGCAAGACAGGGGCGAACACTGAAGCTTTCTTT. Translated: CASKTGANTEAFF.

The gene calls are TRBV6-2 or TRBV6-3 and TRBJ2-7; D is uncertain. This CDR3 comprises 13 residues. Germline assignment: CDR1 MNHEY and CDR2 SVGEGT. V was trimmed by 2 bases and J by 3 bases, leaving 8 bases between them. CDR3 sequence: CASSYQVYYEQYF. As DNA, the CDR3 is TGTGCCAGCAGTTACCAGGTCTACTACGAGCAGTACTTC.

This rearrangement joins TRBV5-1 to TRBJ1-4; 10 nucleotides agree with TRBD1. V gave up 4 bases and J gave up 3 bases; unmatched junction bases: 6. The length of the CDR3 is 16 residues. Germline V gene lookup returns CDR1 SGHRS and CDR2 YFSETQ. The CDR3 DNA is TGCGCCAGCAGCGCGACAGGGGGCGCAGCTAATGAAAAACTGTTTTTT. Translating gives CASSATGGAANEKLFF.

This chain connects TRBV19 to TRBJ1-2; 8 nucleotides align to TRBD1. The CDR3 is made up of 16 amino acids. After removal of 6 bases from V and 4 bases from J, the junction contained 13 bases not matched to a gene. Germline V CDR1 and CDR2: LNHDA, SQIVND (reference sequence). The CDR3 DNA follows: TGTGCCAGTAGACCGGACAGGGACCTTAACCTCTATGGCTACACCTTC. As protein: CASRPDRDLNLYGYTF.

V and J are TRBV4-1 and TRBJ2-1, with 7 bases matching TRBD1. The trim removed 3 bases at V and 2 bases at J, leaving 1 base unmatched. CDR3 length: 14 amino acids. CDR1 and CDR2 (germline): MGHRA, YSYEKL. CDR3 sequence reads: CASSQTGPYNEQFF. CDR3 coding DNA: TGCGCCAGCAGCCAGACAGGGCCCTACAATGAGCAGTTCTTC.

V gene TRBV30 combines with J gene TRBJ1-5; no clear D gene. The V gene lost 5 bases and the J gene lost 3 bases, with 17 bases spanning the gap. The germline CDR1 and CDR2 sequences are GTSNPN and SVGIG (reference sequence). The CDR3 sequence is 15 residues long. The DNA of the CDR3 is TGTGCCTGGGGTCTGTATGAGGGCGCCAATCAGCCCCAGCATTTT. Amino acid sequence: CAWGLYEGANQPQHF.

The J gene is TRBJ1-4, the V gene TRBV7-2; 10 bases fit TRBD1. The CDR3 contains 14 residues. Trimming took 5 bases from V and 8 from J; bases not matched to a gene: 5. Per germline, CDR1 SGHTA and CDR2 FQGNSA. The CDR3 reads CASSKWDRGEKLFF. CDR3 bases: TGTGCCAGCAGCAAGTGGGACAGGGGAGAAAAACTGTTTTTT.

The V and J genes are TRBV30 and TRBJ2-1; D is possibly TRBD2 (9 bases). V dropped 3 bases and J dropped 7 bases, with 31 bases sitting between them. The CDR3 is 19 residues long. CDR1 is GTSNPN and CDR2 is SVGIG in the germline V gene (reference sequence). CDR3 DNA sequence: TGTGCCTGGAGGGGCGGGACTAGCCCCTACAGGGGGGGTCTAAATGAGCAGTTCTTC. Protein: CAWRGGTSPYRGGLNEQFF.

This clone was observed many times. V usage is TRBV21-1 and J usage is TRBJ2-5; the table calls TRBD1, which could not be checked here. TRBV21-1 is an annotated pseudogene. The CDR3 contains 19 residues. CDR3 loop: CASSERCRTGTGGEETQYF. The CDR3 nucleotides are TGTGCCAGCAGCGAAAGGTGTCGGACCGGGACAGGGGGCGAAGAGACCCAGTACTTC.

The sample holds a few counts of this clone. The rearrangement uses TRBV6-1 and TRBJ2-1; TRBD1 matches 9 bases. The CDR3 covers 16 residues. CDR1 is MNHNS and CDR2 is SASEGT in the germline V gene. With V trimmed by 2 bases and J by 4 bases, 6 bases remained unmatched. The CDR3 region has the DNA TGTGCCAGCAGTGAAAAGGGACAGGGCACGTACAATGAGCAGTTCTTC. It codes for CASSEKGQGTYNEQFF.

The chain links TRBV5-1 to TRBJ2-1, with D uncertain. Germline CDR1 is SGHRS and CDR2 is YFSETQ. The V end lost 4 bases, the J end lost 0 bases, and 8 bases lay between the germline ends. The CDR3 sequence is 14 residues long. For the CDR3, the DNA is TGCGCCAGCAGCCCGGCTAGCTCCTACAATGAGCAGTTCTTC. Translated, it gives CASSPASSYNEQFF. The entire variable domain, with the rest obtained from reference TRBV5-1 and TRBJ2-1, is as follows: KAGVTQTPRYLIKTRGQQVTLSCSPISGHRSVSWYQQTPGQGLQFLFEYFSETQRNKGNFPGRFSGRQFSNSRSEMNVSTLELGDSALYLCASSPASSYNEQFFGPGTRLTVL.

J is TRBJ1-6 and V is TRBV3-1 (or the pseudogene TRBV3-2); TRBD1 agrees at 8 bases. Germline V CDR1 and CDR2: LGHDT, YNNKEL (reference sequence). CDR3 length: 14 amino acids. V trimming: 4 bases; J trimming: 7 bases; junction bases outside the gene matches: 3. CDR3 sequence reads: CASSPGTGNSPLHF. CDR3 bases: TGTGCCAGCAGCCCCGGGACAGGCAATTCACCCCTCCACTTT.

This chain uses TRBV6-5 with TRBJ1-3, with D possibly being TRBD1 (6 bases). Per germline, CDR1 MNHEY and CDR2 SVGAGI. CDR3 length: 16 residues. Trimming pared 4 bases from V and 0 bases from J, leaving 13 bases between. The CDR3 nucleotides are TGTGCCAGCAGTTCCAGGGGCCTGAGCTCTGGAAACACCATATATTTT. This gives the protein CASSSRGLSSGNTIYF.

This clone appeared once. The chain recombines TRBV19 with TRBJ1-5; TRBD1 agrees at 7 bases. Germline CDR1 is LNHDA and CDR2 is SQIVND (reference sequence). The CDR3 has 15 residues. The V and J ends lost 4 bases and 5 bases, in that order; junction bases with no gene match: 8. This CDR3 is CASSRGTDKYQPQHF. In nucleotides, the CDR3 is TGTGCCAGTAGTAGGGGGACAGACAAGTATCAGCCCCAGCATTTT.

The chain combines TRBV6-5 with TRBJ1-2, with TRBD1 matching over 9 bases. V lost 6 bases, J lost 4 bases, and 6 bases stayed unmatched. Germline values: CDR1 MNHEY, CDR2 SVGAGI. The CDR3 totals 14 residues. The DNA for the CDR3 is TGTGCCAGCAGCCTCGGGACAGGGCCCTATGGCTACACCTTC. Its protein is CASSLGTGPYGYTF.

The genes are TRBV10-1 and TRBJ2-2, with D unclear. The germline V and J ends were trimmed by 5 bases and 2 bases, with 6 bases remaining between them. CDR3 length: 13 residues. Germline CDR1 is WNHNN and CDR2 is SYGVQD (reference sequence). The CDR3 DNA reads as TGCGCCAGCAGTTCAGGCAACACCGGGGAGCTGTTTTTT. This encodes CASSSGNTGELFF.

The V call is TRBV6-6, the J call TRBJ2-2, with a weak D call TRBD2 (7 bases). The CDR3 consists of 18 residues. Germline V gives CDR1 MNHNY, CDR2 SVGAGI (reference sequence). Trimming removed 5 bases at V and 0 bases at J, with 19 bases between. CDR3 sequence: CASSPEGGELANTGELFF. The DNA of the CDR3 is TGTGCCAGCAGTCCTGAGGGGGGGGAGTTGGCGAACACCGGGGAGCTGTTTTTT.

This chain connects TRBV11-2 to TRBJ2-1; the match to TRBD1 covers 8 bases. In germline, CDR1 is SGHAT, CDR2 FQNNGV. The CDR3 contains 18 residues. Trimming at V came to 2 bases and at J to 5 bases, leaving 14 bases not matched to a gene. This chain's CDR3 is CASSLFRGTGRANNEQFF. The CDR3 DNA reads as TGTGCCAGCAGCTTATTTAGGGGGACAGGCCGGGCTAACAATGAGCAGTTCTTC.

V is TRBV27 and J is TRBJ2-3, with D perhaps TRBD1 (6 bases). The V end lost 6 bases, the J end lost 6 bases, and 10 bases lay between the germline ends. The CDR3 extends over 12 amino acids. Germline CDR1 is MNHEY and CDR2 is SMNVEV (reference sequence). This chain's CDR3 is CASSTRGDTQYF. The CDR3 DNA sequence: TGTGCCAGCAGCACCAGGGGTGATACGCAGTATTTT.

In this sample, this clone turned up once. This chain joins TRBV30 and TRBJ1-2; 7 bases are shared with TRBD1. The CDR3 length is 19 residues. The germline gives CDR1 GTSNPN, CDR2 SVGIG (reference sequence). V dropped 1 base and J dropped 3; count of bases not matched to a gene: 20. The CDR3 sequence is CAWSELTGNQLGRYYGYTF. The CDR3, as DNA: TGTGCCTGGAGTGAGCTGACAGGGAACCAACTCGGGCGGTACTATGGCTACACCTTC. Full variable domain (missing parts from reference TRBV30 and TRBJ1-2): SQTIHQWPATLVQPVGSPLSLECTVEGTSNPNLYWYRQAAGRGLQLLFYSVGIGQISSEVPQNLSASRPQDRQFILSSKKLLLSDSGFYLCAWSELTGNQLGRYYGYTFGSGTRLTVV.

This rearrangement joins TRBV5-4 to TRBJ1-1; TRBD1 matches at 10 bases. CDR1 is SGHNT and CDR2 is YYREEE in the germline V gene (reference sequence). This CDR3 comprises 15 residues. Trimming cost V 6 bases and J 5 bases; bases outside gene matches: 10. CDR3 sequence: CASTRQGAMGTEAFF. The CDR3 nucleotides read TGTGCCAGCACTAGACAGGGGGCTATGGGGACTGAAGCTTTCTTT.

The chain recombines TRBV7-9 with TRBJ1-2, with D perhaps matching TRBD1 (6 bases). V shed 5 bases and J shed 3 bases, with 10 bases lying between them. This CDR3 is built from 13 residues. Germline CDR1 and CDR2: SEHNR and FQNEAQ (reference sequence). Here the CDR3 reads CASSTTGYYGYTF. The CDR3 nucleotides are TGTGCCAGCAGCACTACAGGGTACTATGGCTACACCTTC. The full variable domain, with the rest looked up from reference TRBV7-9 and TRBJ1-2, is DTGVSQNPRHKITKRGQNVTFRCDPISEHNRLYWYRQTLGQGPEFLTYFQNEAQLEKSRLLSDRFSAERPKGSFSTLEIQRTEQGDSAMYLCASSTTGYYGYTFGSGTRLTVV.

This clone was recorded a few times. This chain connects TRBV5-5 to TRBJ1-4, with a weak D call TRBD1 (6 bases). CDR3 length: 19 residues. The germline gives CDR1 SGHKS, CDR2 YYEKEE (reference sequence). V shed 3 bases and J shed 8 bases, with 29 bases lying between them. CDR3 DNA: TGTGCCAGCAGCTCCGGGTCAAGGCGGAACCCAGGGGTAGGGGAAAAACTGTTTTTT. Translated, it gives CASSSGSRRNPGVGEKLFF.

For the CDR3, the DNA is TGCGCCAGCAGCTTGCGACAGAACACCGGGGAGCTGTTTTTT. Its translation is CASSLRQNTGELFF. The J gene is TRBJ2-2, the V gene TRBV5-1; no reliable D call. V shed 1 base and J shed 1 base, with 5 bases lying between them. Germline V gene sequence: CDR1 SGHRS, CDR2 YFSETQ. This CDR3 spans 14 amino acids. The variable domain in full, completed from reference TRBV5-1 and TRBJ2-2, reads KAGVTQTPRYLIKTRGQQVTLSCSPISGHRSVSWYQQTPGQGLQFLFEYFSETQRNKGNFPGRFSGRQFSNSRSEMNVSTLELGDSALYLCASSLRQNTGELFFGEGSRLTVL.

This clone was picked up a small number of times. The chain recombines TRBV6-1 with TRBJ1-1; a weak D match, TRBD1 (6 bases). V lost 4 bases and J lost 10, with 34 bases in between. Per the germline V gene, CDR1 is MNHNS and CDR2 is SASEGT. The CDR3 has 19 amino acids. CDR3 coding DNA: TGTGCCAGCAGTGGGGAGGGAGGCGTCGCGGGGGCCAACCTAGGTCGAGCTTTCTTT. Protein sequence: CASSGEGGVAGANLGRAFF.

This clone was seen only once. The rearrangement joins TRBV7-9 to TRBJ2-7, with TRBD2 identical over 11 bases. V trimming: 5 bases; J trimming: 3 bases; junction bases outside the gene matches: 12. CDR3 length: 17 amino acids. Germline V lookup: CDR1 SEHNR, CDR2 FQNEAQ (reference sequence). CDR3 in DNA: TGTGCCAGCAGCCAGCTAGCGGGGGGACACCGATACTACGAGCAGTACTTC. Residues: CASSQLAGGHRYYEQYF.